This entry describes one TCR beta chain. Germline values: CDR1 SEHNR, CDR2 FQNEAQ (reference sequence). The length of the CDR3 is 12 residues. Trimming took off 2 bases at V and 11 bases at J, with 12 bases between the two ends. The sample is drawn from a study of blood T cell repertoires in COVID-19. Study-wide context: The study drew acute and convalescent COVID-19 samples from the United States, Italy and Spain. T cells, B-cell-depleted T cells, or PBMCs provided the cDNA or gDNA that served as material.

Per the original methods: Amplification of reference gene primers was used by the study to estimate nucleated cell counts. The protocol was immunoSEQ multiplex PCR, while the TCRdb copy is restricted to in-frame clones and leaves out a portion. The V and J calls and clone size were taken over from that table, and D and trimming were inferred from the DNA. Of more than 150,000 clones in the sample, 70% to 85% were seen once. The sequencing sample was made of peripheral blood. The sequence was collected from a woman in her fifties or sixties with acute or convalescent COVID-19. The chain recombines TRBV7-9 with TRBJ1-1; D not certain. This chain's CDR3 is CASSLSPRVAFF. The CDR3 region has the DNA TGTGCCAGCAGCTTATCCCCCCGGGTCGCTTTCTTT.